A selection of T cell receptor beta chains follows, all from one sample in a study of OX40 agonist ivuxolimab in advanced cancers. TCRdb keeps only in-frame clones here, not all; method: immunoSEQ multiplex PCR. The top ten clones hold 2% to 2.5% of a sample with about 23,000 clones, about 75% of them seen once. The sample was CD4+ or CD8+ T cells sorted from blood, taken in a trial of the OX40 agonist ivuxolimab. The receptors were gathered from an adult with an advanced solid tumor such as melanoma, head and neck, liver or kidney cancer. The CDR3 runs from the conserved cysteine through the conserved F or W. The D gene is left open where the match is weak. Clone size appears in some rows only: once, few, many, or a class for an expanded clone.

j_gene: TRBJ2-1; d_gene: TRBD1; v_gene: TRBV5-5; abundance: .; CDR3aa: CASSLQGVGNEQFF; CDR3nt: TGTGCCAGCAGTTTACAGGGGGTGGGCAATGAGCAGTTCTTC
j_gene: TRBJ2-1; d_gene: .; v_gene: TRBV28; abundance: .; CDR3aa: CASSPSSYNEQFF; CDR3nt: TGTGCCAGCAGTCCCAGCTCCTACAATGAGCAGTTCTTC
j_gene: TRBJ2-1; d_gene: .; v_gene: TRBV27; abundance: .; CDR3aa: CASSPYSGNNEQFF; CDR3nt: TGTGCCAGCAGTCCGTATTCGGGGAACAATGAGCAGTTCTTC
j_gene: TRBJ2-6; d_gene: .; v_gene: TRBV19; abundance: .; CDR3aa: CASSPETTGANVLTF; CDR3nt: TGTGCCAGTAGTCCTGAGACAACTGGGGCCAACGTCCTGACTTTC
j_gene: TRBJ1-1; d_gene: TRBD1; v_gene: TRBV29-1; abundance: .; CDR3aa: CSVRTGRTEAFF; CDR3nt: TGCAGCGTCAGGACAGGGAGGACTGAAGCTTTCTTT
j_gene: TRBJ1-2; d_gene: .; v_gene: TRBV30; abundance: .; CDR3aa: CAWRRAGYTF; CDR3nt: TGTGCCTGGAGGAGGGCCGGCTACACCTTC
j_gene: TRBJ2-3; d_gene: TRBD2; v_gene: TRBV5-8; abundance: .; CDR3aa: CASSKGTSGITDTQYF; CDR3nt: TGTGCCAGCAGCAAGGGGACTAGCGGGATAACAGATACGCAGTATTTT
j_gene: TRBJ2-7; d_gene: .; v_gene: TRBV28; abundance: few; CDR3aa: CASSPWGRGLGYEQYF; CDR3nt: TGTGCCAGCAGTCCCTGGGGCCGCGGCCTGGGATACGAGCAGTACTTC
j_gene: TRBJ1-2; d_gene: .; v_gene: TRBV5-5; abundance: few; CDR3aa: CASSFKTAYGYTF; CDR3nt: TGTGCCAGCAGCTTTAAGACGGCCTATGGCTACACCTTC
j_gene: TRBJ2-1; d_gene: TRBD2; v_gene: TRBV14; abundance: .; CDR3aa: CASSQKGASGVFNNEQFF; CDR3nt: TGTGCCAGCAGCCAAAAGGGGGCTAGCGGGGTATTTAACAATGAGCAGTTCTTC
j_gene: TRBJ2-7; d_gene: .; v_gene: TRBV7-2; abundance: .; CDR3aa: CASSTGPRRSHEQYF; CDR3nt: TGTGCCAGCAGCACGGGACCGCGTAGGAGCCACGAGCAGTACTTC
j_gene: TRBJ2-3; d_gene: TRBD1; v_gene: TRBV9; abundance: few; CDR3aa: CASRPAYGTGSDTQYF; CDR3nt: TGTGCCAGCAGACCCGCCTACGGGACAGGGTCAGATACGCAGTATTTT
j_gene: TRBJ1-2; d_gene: .; v_gene: TRBV7-2; abundance: once; CDR3aa: CASSLSGADGYTF; CDR3nt: TGTGCCAGCAGCTTATCAGGGGCCGATGGCTACACCTTC
j_gene: TRBJ1-5; d_gene: .; v_gene: TRBV28; abundance: .; CDR3aa: CASTPRRGNQPQHF; CDR3nt: TGTGCCAGCACCCCCCGGCGTGGCAATCAGCCCCAGCATTTT
j_gene: TRBJ2-5; d_gene: .; v_gene: TRBV7-9; abundance: .; CDR3aa: CASSPTMVAVQETQYF; CDR3nt: TGTGCCAGCAGCCCGACGATGGTGGCGGTCCAAGAGACCCAGTACTTC
j_gene: TRBJ2-3; d_gene: TRBD2; v_gene: TRBV5-1; abundance: .; CDR3aa: CASSLGTSGGTDTQYF; CDR3nt: TGCGCCAGCAGCTTGGGGACTAGCGGGGGCACAGATACGCAGTATTTT
j_gene: TRBJ1-1; d_gene: .; v_gene: TRBV9; abundance: .; CDR3aa: CASSVDEGIHTEAFF; CDR3nt: TGTGCCAGCAGCGTAGATGAGGGGATTCACACTGAAGCTTTCTTT
j_gene: TRBJ2-2; d_gene: TRBD1; v_gene: TRBV27; abundance: once; CDR3aa: CATGTANTGELFF; CDR3nt: TGTGCCACCGGGACAGCGAACACCGGGGAGCTGTTTTTT
j_gene: TRBJ2-1; d_gene: .; v_gene: TRBV7-3; abundance: .; CDR3aa: CASSLLGDEQFF; CDR3nt: TGTGCCAGCAGCTTGTTAGGTGATGAGCAGTTCTTC
j_gene: TRBJ1-2; d_gene: .; v_gene: TRBV28; abundance: .; CDR3aa: CASKLRNYGYTF; CDR3nt: TGTGCCAGCAAACTAAGGAACTATGGCTACACCTTC
j_gene: TRBJ2-7; d_gene: TRBD1; v_gene: TRBV6-6; abundance: few; CDR3aa: CASRTQGAGGYEQYF; CDR3nt: TGTGCCAGCAGAACGCAGGGGGCAGGCGGCTACGAGCAGTACTTC
j_gene: TRBJ1-1; d_gene: TRBD1; v_gene: TRBV11-2; abundance: .; CDR3aa: CASSRDRVTFF; CDR3nt: TGTGCCAGCAGCCGTGACAGGGTAACTTTCTTT
j_gene: TRBJ2-1; d_gene: .; v_gene: TRBV19; abundance: .; CDR3aa: CASMGYSYNEQFF; CDR3nt: TGTGCCAGTATGGGTTATTCCTACAATGAGCAGTTCTTC
j_gene: TRBJ2-7; d_gene: .; v_gene: TRBV18; abundance: .; CDR3aa: CASSLPGEQYF; CDR3nt: TGTGCCAGCTCACTTCCCGGCGAGCAGTACTTC
j_gene: TRBJ1-2; d_gene: .; v_gene: TRBV6-6; abundance: .; CDR3aa: CASSYEGLYGYTF; CDR3nt: TGTGCCAGCAGTTACGAGGGACTCTATGGCTACACCTTC
j_gene: TRBJ1-2; d_gene: .; v_gene: TRBV6-4; abundance: .; CDR3aa: CASSDSISRGPNYGYTF; CDR3nt: TGTGCCAGCAGTGACTCGATATCTCGGGGACCCAACTATGGCTACACCTTC
j_gene: TRBJ2-3; d_gene: TRBD2; v_gene: TRBV5-6; abundance: .; CDR3aa: CASSAAKRGRGSSDTQYF; CDR3nt: TGTGCCAGCAGCGCCGCCAAGCGGGGGCGGGGTAGCTCAGATACGCAGTATTTT
j_gene: TRBJ2-3; d_gene: .; v_gene: TRBV9; abundance: .; CDR3aa: CASSVGGGADTQYF; CDR3nt: TGTGCCAGCAGCGTAGGGGGCGGGGCAGATACGCAGTATTTT
j_gene: TRBJ2-1; d_gene: .; v_gene: TRBV5-1; abundance: .; CDR3aa: CASGGGGYNEQFF; CDR3nt: TGCGCCAGCGGGGGAGGCGGTTACAATGAGCAGTTCTTC
j_gene: TRBJ2-1; d_gene: TRBD2; v_gene: TRBV4-1; abundance: .; CDR3aa: CASSPEAGGPRNEQFF; CDR3nt: TGCGCCAGCAGCCCAGAAGCGGGAGGGCCCAGGAATGAGCAGTTCTTC
j_gene: TRBJ2-7; d_gene: .; v_gene: TRBV6-6; abundance: .; CDR3aa: CASSYPESSYEQYF; CDR3nt: TGTGCCAGCAGTTATCCAGAGAGCTCCTACGAGCAGTACTTC
j_gene: TRBJ1-1; d_gene: TRBD1; v_gene: TRBV7-6; abundance: .; CDR3aa: CASSRGTGIGNTEAFF; CDR3nt: TGTGCCAGCAGCCGAGGGACAGGGATAGGCAACACTGAAGCTTTCTTT
j_gene: TRBJ1-1; d_gene: .; v_gene: TRBV6-1; abundance: few; CDR3aa: CASREVLNTEAFF; CDR3nt: TGTGCCAGCAGAGAAGTACTGAACACTGAAGCTTTCTTT
j_gene: TRBJ1-2; d_gene: .; v_gene: TRBV19; abundance: .; CDR3aa: CASSDFYGYTF; CDR3nt: TGTGCCAGTAGCGACTTCTATGGCTACACCTTC
j_gene: TRBJ1-1; d_gene: .; v_gene: TRBV6-5; abundance: .; CDR3aa: CASSLGRMNTEAFF; CDR3nt: TGTGCCAGCAGTTTGGGACGGATGAACACTGAAGCTTTCTTT
j_gene: TRBJ1-6; d_gene: .; v_gene: TRBV6-5; abundance: once; CDR3aa: CASTQRVGNSPLHF; CDR3nt: TGTGCCAGCACCCAAAGGGTCGGCAATTCACCCCTCCACTTT
j_gene: TRBJ1-1; d_gene: .; v_gene: TRBV18; abundance: .; CDR3aa: CASSPGGNTEAFF; CDR3nt: TGTGCCAGCTCACCAGGGGGGAACACTGAAGCTTTCTTT
j_gene: TRBJ2-7; d_gene: .; v_gene: TRBV4-1; abundance: .; CDR3aa: CASSRVLAGEQYF; CDR3nt: TGCGCCAGCAGCCGAGTTCTGGCCGGCGAGCAGTACTTC
j_gene: TRBJ1-4; d_gene: .; v_gene: TRBV19; abundance: .; CDR3aa: CASSPRGSINEKLFF; CDR3nt: TGTGCCAGTAGCCCACGGGGCAGTATAAATGAAAAACTGTTTTTT
j_gene: TRBJ2-5; d_gene: .; v_gene: TRBV18; abundance: .; CDR3aa: CASSIRDQETQYF; CDR3nt: TGTGCCAGCTCAATACGGGACCAAGAGACCCAGTACTTC
j_gene: TRBJ2-2; d_gene: .; v_gene: TRBV11-3; abundance: .; CDR3aa: CASSRTGVGELFF; CDR3nt: TGTGCCAGCAGCAGGACGGGGGTCGGGGAGCTGTTTTTT
j_gene: TRBJ1-6; d_gene: .; v_gene: TRBV11-2; abundance: .; CDR3aa: CASSFGGTMGVHSPLHF; CDR3nt: TGTGCCAGCAGCTTTGGAGGGACAATGGGGGTACATTCACCCCTCCACTTT
j_gene: TRBJ1-4; d_gene: .; v_gene: TRBV19; abundance: .; CDR3aa: CASSEGGGDGEKLFF; CDR3nt: TGTGCCAGTAGTGAAGGAGGAGGGGACGGTGAAAAACTGTTTTTT
j_gene: TRBJ1-4; d_gene: .; v_gene: TRBV18; abundance: few; CDR3aa: CASSPNRAGEKLFF; CDR3nt: TGTGCCAGCTCACCGAACAGGGCAGGGGAAAAACTGTTTTTT